This T cell receptor (beta chain) was documented in a study of blood T cell repertoires in COVID-19. V lost 2 bases and J lost 4; bases outside the gene matches: 5. Germline CDR1 and CDR2: LNHNV and YYDKDF (reference sequence). CDR3 length equals 15 residues. Libraries were prepared by immunoSEQ multiplex PCR; TCRdb keeps only in-frame clonotypes and omits some of them. The sample holds about 270,000 clones; about 89% are singletons and the top ten take approximately 10%. Input material: peripheral blood. This chain links TRBV15 with TRBJ2-5; 9 bases match TRBD1. The source of this sequence is a man between 35 and 55 years old with active or convalescent COVID-19. The DNA for the CDR3 is TGTGCCACCAGCAGACCCACAGGGGGCCGAGAGACCCAGTACTTC. This gives the protein CATSRPTGGRETQYF. The complete variable domain, with remaining parts taken from reference TRBV15 and TRBJ2-5, reads DAMVIQNPRYQVTQFGKPVTLSCSQTLNHNVMYWYQQKSSQAPKLLFHYYDKDFNNEADTPDNFQSRRPNTSFCFLDIRSPGLGDTAMYLCATSRPTGGRETQYFGPGTRLLVL.